These 17 T cell receptor beta chains came from one sample sequenced in a study of cytomegalovirus exposure and HLA in healthy donors. The primer mix had 60 Vbeta and 13 Jbeta primers. The table came from immunoSEQ multiplex PCR; TCRdb's copy has only in-frame clones and leaves some out. Its table records 80,000 or so clones. Sequenced: PBMCs. The receptors were gathered from a man aged 45-65 years in good health and CMV-seropositive.

The rearrangement joins TRBV7-9 to TRBJ2-3; maybe TRBD2 (6 bases). CDR3 length: 16 amino acids. Germline V gene sequence: CDR1 SEHNR, CDR2 FQNEAQ (reference sequence). V was pared by 6 bases and J by 6 bases, with 22 bases between. This chain's CDR3 is CASSSTGGDGWDTQYF. Written as DNA, the CDR3 is TGTGCCAGCAGTTCCACCGGAGGGGATGGTTGGGATACGCAGTATTTT.

This chain connects TRBV6-1 to TRBJ1-6; TRBD1 aligns across 7 bases. V lost 10 bases, J lost 5 bases, and 8 bases stayed unmatched. The CDR3 runs to 14 residues. Germline loops: CDR1 MNHNS, CDR2 SASEGT. The CDR3 reads CATLQGSDNSPLHF. The CDR3 coding sequence is TGTGCCACACTACAGGGGTCTGATAATTCACCCCTCCACTTT.

A word on this clone: The same CDR3 is also encoded by other DNA sequences in this sample. The genes are TRBV5-6 and TRBJ2-3; 9 bases are shared with TRBD2. With 4 bases clipped from V and 2 bases from J, the junction kept 5 bases outside the gene matches. CDR3 length: 15 amino acids. Germline loops: CDR1 SGHDT, CDR2 YYEEEE. In DNA form, the CDR3 reads TGTGCCAGCAGCCCTGGGACTAGCCACACAGATACGCAGTATTTT. Protein product: CASSPGTSHTDTQYF.

The J gene is TRBJ2-3, the V gene TRBV14, with 7 bases lining up with TRBD1. CDR3 length: 15 residues. The V gene end was trimmed by 4 bases and the J gene end by 5 bases; junction bases not matched to a gene: 9. The germline V gene has CDR1 SGHDN and CDR2 FVKESK. The CDR3 reads CASSRDSGSQDTQYF. For the CDR3, the DNA is TGTGCCAGCAGCCGGGACAGTGGTTCTCAAGATACGCAGTATTTT.

V gene TRBV25-1 combines with J gene TRBJ2-7, with TRBD1 identical over 7 bases. The CDR3 consists of 15 residues. The germline V gene encodes CDR1 MGHDK and CDR2 SYGVNS. V was clipped by 5 bases and J by 2 bases; unmatched bases: 9. CDR3 in amino acids: CASSRAGTDAYEQYF. Written as DNA, the CDR3 is TGTGCCAGCAGTAGAGCCGGGACAGATGCCTACGAGCAGTACTTC.

The chain combines TRBV5-5 with TRBJ1-1; the match to TRBD1 covers 7 bases. Germline loops: CDR1 SGHKS, CDR2 YYEKEE (reference sequence). The CDR3 runs to 14 residues. Trimming removed 1 base from V and 5 bases from J; junction bases left unmatched: 5. CDR3 sequence (DNA): TGTGCCAGCAGCTTGAACAGGGGCTGGACTGAAGCTTTCTTT. This sequence encodes CASSLNRGWTEAFF. Variable domain in full (rest from reference TRBV5-5 and TRBJ1-1): DAGVTQSPTHLIKTRGQQVTLRCSPISGHKSVSWYQQVLGQGPQFIFQYYEKEERGRGNFPDRFSARQFPNYSSELNVNALLLGDSALYLCASSLNRGWTEAFFGQGTRLTVV.

The V gene is TRBV7-9, the J gene TRBJ1-1; D is perhaps TRBD1 (5 bases). Germline loops: CDR1 SEHNR, CDR2 FQNEAQ (reference sequence). The V end was cut by 6 bases, the J end by 1 base, with 12 bases between. The CDR3 is 14 amino acids. The CDR3 spells CASSQGATNTEAFF. In DNA, the CDR3 is TGTGCCAGCAGTCAAGGGGCGACGAACACTGAAGCTTTCTTT.

In DNA, the CDR3 is TGTGCCAGTAGTATACCACAGACCATCTATGGCTACACCTTC. Its protein is CASSIPQTIYGYTF. The chain links TRBV19 to TRBJ1-2; no clear D gene. Per the germline V gene, CDR1 is LNHDA and CDR2 is SQIVND (reference sequence). V was shortened by 2 bases and J by 4 bases, with 11 bases between the two germline ends. The CDR3 runs to 14 residues.

The chain couples TRBV5-3 to TRBJ1-4; tentative D call: TRBD1 (6 bases). TRBV5-3 has ORF status, its function being uncertain. The CDR3 totals 17 residues. The V gene lost 2 bases and the J gene lost 0 bases, with 14 bases spanning the gap. DNA for the CDR3: TGTGCCAGAAGCTTCCGGGGGGCCGATGCAACTAATGAAAAACTGTTTTTT. Its protein product is CARSFRGADATNEKLFF.

The rearrangement uses TRBV4-1 and TRBJ1-5, with D unclear. The CDR3 has 17 amino acids. Germline V gene lookup returns CDR1 MGHRA and CDR2 YSYEKL. V was trimmed by 0 bases and J by 0 bases, leaving 12 bases between them. CDR3 protein: CASSQDWAGSSNQPQHF. CDR3 sequence (DNA): TGCGCCAGCAGCCAAGATTGGGCGGGGAGTAGCAATCAGCCCCAGCATTTT.

The chain links TRBV7-9 to TRBJ1-6, with TRBD1 matching over 10 bases. The CDR3 spans 14 residues. With 5 bases clipped from V and 8 bases from J, the junction kept 3 bases outside the gene matches. Germline V gene sequence: CDR1 SEHNR, CDR2 FQNEAQ (reference sequence). This CDR3 reads CASSDGQGDSPLHF. The DNA for the CDR3 is TGTGCCAGCAGCGATGGACAGGGGGATTCACCCCTCCACTTT. Filled out from reference TRBV7-9 and TRBJ1-6, the complete variable domain reads DTGVSQNPRHKITKRGQNVTFRCDPISEHNRLYWYRQTLGQGPEFLTYFQNEAQLEKSRLLSDRFSAERPKGSFSTLEIQRTEQGDSAMYLCASSDGQGDSPLHFGNGTRLTVT.

The rearrangement joins TRBV29-1 to TRBJ1-4; 9 bases agree with TRBD1. The CDR3 loop spans 13 amino acids. The ends lost 6 bases at V and 6 bases at J; junction bases unmatched: 5. Germline values: CDR1 SQVTM, CDR2 ANQGSEA. This CDR3 reads CSVYRGLDEKLFF. The DNA for the CDR3 is TGCAGCGTGTACAGGGGGCTCGATGAAAAACTGTTTTTT.

J is TRBJ2-1 and V is TRBV5-6, with a weak D call TRBD1 (6 bases). In germline, CDR1 is SGHDT, CDR2 YYEEEE. The CDR3 is made up of 12 amino acids. Trimming shortened V by 3 bases and J by 6 bases, and 7 bases separated the two germline ends. CDR3 bases: TGTGCCAGCAGCTCGGACAGCAATGAGCAGTTCTTC. As protein: CASSSDSNEQFF.

The chain uses TRBV19 and TRBJ2-5; D perhaps matches TRBD2 (6 bases). The length of the CDR3 is 14 residues. V shed 5 bases and J shed 0 bases, with 10 bases lying between them. CDR1 LNHDA and CDR2 SQIVND come from the germline V gene (reference sequence). The CDR3 coding sequence is TGTGCCAGTAGTCACCGGGACTACCAAGAGACCCAGTACTTC. This codes for CASSHRDYQETQYF.

The rearrangement links TRBV18 to TRBJ1-6; D remains unclear. The length of the CDR3 is 13 residues. The V gene lost 3 bases and the J gene lost 7 bases, with 7 bases spanning the gap. CDR1 is KGHSH, CDR2 LQKENI, per germline. CDR3 loop: CASSPGSNSPLHF. CDR3 in DNA: TGTGCCAGCTCACCGGGGAGCAATTCACCCCTCCACTTT.

CDR3 in DNA: TGTGCCAGCAGTTTAGGACAGGGGAATTCACCCCTCCACTTT. Translation gives CASSLGQGNSPLHF. This chain links TRBV2 with TRBJ1-6, with 9 bases fitting TRBD1. V was pared by 5 bases and J by 7 bases, with 3 bases of the junction left unmatched. The CDR3 extends over 14 amino acids. Germline-derived CDR1 and CDR2 are SNHLY and FYNNEI.

The rearrangement joins TRBV7-9 to TRBJ1-1; D is possibly TRBD1 (5 bases). The germline CDR1 and CDR2 sequences are SEHNR and FQNEAQ (reference sequence). The CDR3 contains 15 residues. V was trimmed by 2 bases and J by 0 bases, leaving 10 bases between them. The CDR3 bases are TGTGCCAGCAGCTTATCAGCAGGGATGAACACTGAAGCTTTCTTT. Encoded protein: CASSLSAGMNTEAFF. The whole variable domain, filled in from reference TRBV7-9 and TRBJ1-1, reads DTGVSQNPRHKITKRGQNVTFRCDPISEHNRLYWYRQTLGQGPEFLTYFQNEAQLEKSRLLSDRFSAERPKGSFSTLEIQRTEQGDSAMYLCASSLSAGMNTEAFFGQGTRLTVV.